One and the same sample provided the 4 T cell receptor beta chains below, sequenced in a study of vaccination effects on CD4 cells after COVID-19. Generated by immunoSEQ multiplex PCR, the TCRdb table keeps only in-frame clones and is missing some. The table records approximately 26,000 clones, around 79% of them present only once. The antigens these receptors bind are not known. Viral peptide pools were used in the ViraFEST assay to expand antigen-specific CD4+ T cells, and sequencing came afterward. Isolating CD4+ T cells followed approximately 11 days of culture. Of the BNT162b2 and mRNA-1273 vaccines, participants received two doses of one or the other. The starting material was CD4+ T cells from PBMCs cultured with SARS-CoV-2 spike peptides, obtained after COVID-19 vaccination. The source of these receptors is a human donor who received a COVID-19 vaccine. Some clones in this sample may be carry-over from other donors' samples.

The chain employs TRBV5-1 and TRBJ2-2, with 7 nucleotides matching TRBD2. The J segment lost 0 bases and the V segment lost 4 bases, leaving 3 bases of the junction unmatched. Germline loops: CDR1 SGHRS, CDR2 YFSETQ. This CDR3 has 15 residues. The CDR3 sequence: CASSLSGANTGELFF. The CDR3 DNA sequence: TGCGCCAGCAGCCTAAGCGGGGCGAACACCGGGGAGCTGTTTTTT.

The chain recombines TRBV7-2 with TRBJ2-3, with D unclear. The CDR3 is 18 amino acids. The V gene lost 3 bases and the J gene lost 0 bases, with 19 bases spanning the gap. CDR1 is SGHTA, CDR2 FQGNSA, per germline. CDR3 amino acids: CASSFKARVLPSTDTQYF. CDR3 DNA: TGTGCCAGCAGCTTTAAGGCTCGAGTACTTCCTAGCACAGATACGCAGTATTTT.

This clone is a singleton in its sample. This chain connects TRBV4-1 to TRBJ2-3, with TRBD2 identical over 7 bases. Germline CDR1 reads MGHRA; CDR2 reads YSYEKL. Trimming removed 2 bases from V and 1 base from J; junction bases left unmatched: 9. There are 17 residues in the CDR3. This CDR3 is CASSQFIVLAGTDTQYF. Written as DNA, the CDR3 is TGCGCCAGCAGCCAATTTATTGTCCTAGCGGGCACAGATACGCAGTATTTT.

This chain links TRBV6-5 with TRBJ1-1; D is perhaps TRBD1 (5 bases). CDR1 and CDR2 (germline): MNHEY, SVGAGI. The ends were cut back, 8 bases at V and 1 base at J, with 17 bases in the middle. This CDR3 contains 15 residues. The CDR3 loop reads CASFGRGAGNTEAFF. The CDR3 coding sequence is TGTGCCAGCTTTGGGCGAGGGGCGGGGAACACTGAAGCTTTCTTT.